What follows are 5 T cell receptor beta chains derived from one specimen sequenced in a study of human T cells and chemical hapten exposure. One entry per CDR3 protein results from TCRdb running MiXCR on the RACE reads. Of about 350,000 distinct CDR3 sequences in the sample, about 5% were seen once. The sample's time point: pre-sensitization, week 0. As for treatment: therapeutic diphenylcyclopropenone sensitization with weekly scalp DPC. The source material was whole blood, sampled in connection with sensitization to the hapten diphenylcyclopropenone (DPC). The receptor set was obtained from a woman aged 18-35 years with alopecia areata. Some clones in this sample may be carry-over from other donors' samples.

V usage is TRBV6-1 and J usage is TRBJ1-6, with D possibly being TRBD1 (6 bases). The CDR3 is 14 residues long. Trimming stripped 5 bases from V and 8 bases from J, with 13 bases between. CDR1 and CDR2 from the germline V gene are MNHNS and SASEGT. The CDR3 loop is CASSRQGSDSPLHF. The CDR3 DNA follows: TGTGCCAGCAGTCGTCAGGGGTCGGATTCACCCCTCCACTTT.

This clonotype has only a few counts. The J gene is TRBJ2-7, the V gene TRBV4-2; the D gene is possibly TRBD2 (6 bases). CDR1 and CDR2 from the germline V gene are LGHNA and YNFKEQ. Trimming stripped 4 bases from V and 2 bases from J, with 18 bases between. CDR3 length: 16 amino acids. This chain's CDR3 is CASSRPGGTETYEQYF. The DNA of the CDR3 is TGTGCCAGCAGCCGCCCCGGAGGGACGGAGACCTACGAGCAGTACTTC.

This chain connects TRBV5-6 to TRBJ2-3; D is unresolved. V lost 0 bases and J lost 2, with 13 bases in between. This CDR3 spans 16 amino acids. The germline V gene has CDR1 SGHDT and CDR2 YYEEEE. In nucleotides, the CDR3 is TGTGCCAGCAGCTTGGCCGCCAGGATAAACACAGATACGCAGTATTTT. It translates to CASSLAARINTDTQYF. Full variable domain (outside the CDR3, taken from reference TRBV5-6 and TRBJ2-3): DAGVTQSPTHLIKTRGQQVTLRCSPKSGHDTVSWYQQALGQGPQFIFQYYEEEERQRGNFPDRFSGHQFPNYSSELNVNALLLGDSALYLCASSLAARINTDTQYFGPGTRLTVL.

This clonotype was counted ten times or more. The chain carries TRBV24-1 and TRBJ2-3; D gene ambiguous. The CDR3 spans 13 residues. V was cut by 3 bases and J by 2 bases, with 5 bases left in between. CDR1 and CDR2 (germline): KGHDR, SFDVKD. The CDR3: CATSDRNTDTQYF. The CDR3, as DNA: TGTGCCACCAGTGATCGGAACACAGATACGCAGTATTTT.

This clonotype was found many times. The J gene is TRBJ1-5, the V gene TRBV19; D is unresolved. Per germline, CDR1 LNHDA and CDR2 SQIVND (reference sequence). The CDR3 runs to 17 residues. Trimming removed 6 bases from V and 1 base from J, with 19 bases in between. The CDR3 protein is CASSPYVIGKSNQPQHF. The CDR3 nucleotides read TGTGCCAGTAGCCCCTATGTCATCGGGAAGAGCAATCAGCCCCAGCATTTT.